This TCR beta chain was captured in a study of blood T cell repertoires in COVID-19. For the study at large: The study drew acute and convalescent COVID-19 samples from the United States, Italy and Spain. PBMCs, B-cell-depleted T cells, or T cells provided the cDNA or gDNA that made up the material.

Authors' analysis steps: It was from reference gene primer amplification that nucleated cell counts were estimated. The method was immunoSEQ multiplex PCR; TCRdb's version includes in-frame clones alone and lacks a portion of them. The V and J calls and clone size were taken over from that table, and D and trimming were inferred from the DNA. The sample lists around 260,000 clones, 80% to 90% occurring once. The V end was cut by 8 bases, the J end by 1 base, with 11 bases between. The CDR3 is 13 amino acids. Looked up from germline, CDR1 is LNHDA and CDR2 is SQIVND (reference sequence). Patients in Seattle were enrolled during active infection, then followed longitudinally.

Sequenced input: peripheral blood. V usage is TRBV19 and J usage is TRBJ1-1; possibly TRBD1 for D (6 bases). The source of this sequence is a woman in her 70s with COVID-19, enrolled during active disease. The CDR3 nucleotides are TGTGCCAGTGCAGTACAGGGGAACACTGAAGCTTTCTTT. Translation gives CASAVQGNTEAFF.